These 24 T cell receptor beta chains originate from one sample sequenced in a study of cytomegalovirus exposure and HLA in healthy donors (dated by TCRdb to the late 2010s). Library generation was performed with the immunoSEQ multiplex PCR assay. TCRdb took this table from immuneACCESS and kept in-frame rearrangements with V and J called. Such tables lack part of the clones; where checked against another copy, unresolved V genes explain under half of the gap, and the rest is unexplained. The sample data list around 230,000 clones, and approximately 86% of these were observed just once. Jointly, the top ten make up around 1.3% of the sample. Input material: PBMCs. The origin of the receptors is a woman aged 25 to 39 in good health and CMV-seropositive.

The rearrangement uses TRBV25-1 and TRBJ2-2; D is possibly TRBD1 (6 bases). The V end lost 6 bases, the J end lost 4 bases, and 15 bases lay between the germline ends. Per the germline V gene, CDR1 is MGHDK and CDR2 is SYGVNS. The CDR3 spans 15 residues. The CDR3 sequence: CASSQPLTGTGELFF. For the CDR3, the DNA is TGTGCCAGCAGCCAGCCTTTGACAGGCACCGGGGAGCTGTTTTTT.

CDR3 DNA: TGTGCCAGCAGCTTAGGCGTTGGAGGGACTAGATCCTACGAGCAGTACTTC. Protein: CASSLGVGGTRSYEQYF. The genes are TRBV11-2 and TRBJ2-7; TRBD2 matches 8 bases. This CDR3 spans 17 amino acids. Germline V gives CDR1 SGHAT, CDR2 FQNNGV. After removal of 1 base from V and 1 base from J, the junction contained 9 bases not matched to a gene.

CDR3 nucleotides: TGTGCCGGCAAATACGGACAGGCTAACGCGAAGGGCTACACCTTC. Protein product: CAGKYGQANAKGYTF. This chain joins TRBV6-1 and TRBJ1-2, with 7 bases fitting TRBD1. The CDR3 runs 15 residues. Losses at the gene ends were 11 bases for V and 8 bases for J; bases not matched to a gene: 20. The V gene's germline CDR1 is MNHNS and CDR2 SASEGT.

This clone was observed a single time. The rearrangement links TRBV10-3 to TRBJ2-3; D remains ambiguous. V lost 2 bases and J 10 bases, leaving 10 bases between the germline ends. The CDR3 contains 12 residues. The germline CDR1 and CDR2 sequences are ENHRY and SYGVKD. The CDR3 region has the DNA TGTGCCATCAGTGAGGTACTGCCTCCGCAGTATTTT. Protein: CAISEVLPPQYF.

The chain carries TRBV6-5 and TRBJ2-7; D uncertain. Germline V CDR1 and CDR2: MNHEY, SVGAGI. This CDR3 has 14 amino acids. Deletions cut 2 bases from V and 1 base from J, with 9 bases between. CDR3: CASSYGWPSYEQYF. CDR3 nucleotide sequence: TGTGCCAGCAGTTACGGTTGGCCTTCCTACGAGCAGTACTTC.

The gene calls are TRBV11-3 and TRBJ1-2, with TRBD1 as a possible D gene (6 bases). The CDR3 runs 16 residues. V was cut by 5 bases and J by 4 bases, with 20 bases left in between. The V gene's germline CDR1 is SGHNT and CDR2 YENEEA. The CDR3 loop is CASSPQKGVDPYGYTF. The CDR3 DNA reads as TGTGCCAGCAGCCCCCAAAAGGGGGTTGATCCCTATGGCTACACCTTC.

V and J are TRBV4-2 and TRBJ2-1, with D maybe TRBD2 (6 bases). The CDR3 is made up of 17 amino acids. Trimming stripped 0 bases from V and 6 bases from J, with 18 bases between. Germline-derived CDR1 and CDR2 are LGHNA and YNFKEQ. CDR3 in DNA: TGTGCCAGCAGCCAAGATAATTGGGCTAGCGATCGCAATGAGCAGTTCTTC. Its protein product is CASSQDNWASDRNEQFF.

This chain connects TRBV5-1 to TRBJ2-2, with D perhaps matching TRBD2 (6 bases). Germline loops: CDR1 SGHRS, CDR2 YFSETQ. Trimming took 0 bases from V and 1 from J, leaving 10 bases between them. The CDR3 totals 16 residues. The CDR3 region is CASSLDVGGNTGELFF. The CDR3 DNA reads as TGCGCCAGCAGCTTGGACGTGGGAGGGAACACCGGGGAGCTGTTTTTT. The complete variable domain, with remaining parts taken from reference TRBV5-1 and TRBJ2-2, reads KAGVTQTPRYLIKTRGQQVTLSCSPISGHRSVSWYQQTPGQGLQFLFEYFSETQRNKGNFPGRFSGRQFSNSRSEMNVSTLELGDSALYLCASSLDVGGNTGELFFGEGSRLTVL.

V is TRBV7-2 and J is TRBJ2-3; 9 positions agree with TRBD2. Germline-derived CDR1 and CDR2 are SGHTA and FQGNSA. The CDR3 contains 16 residues. V shed 3 bases, J shed 5 bases, and the junction held 9 bases outside the gene matches. CDR3: CASSFSGGRGGDTQYF. CDR3 nucleotide sequence: TGTGCCAGCAGCTTTTCCGGCGGGAGGGGGGGAGATACGCAGTATTTT.

The V gene is TRBV6-1, the J gene TRBJ2-7; TRBD2 matches 8 bases. V lost 3 bases, J lost 1 base, and 8 bases stayed unmatched. This CDR3 spans 16 amino acids. Germline V CDR1 and CDR2: MNHNS, SASEGT. The DNA of the CDR3 is TGTGCCAGCAGTGACGCTACTAGCGGTAATTCCTACGAGCAGTACTTC. Translated: CASSDATSGNSYEQYF.

This clone has just one count. This chain uses TRBV28 with TRBJ1-5, with D hard to call. Trimming left V 6 bases short and J 0 bases short, with 9 bases between. CDR3 length equals 14 residues. Germline V gene data show CDR1 as MDHEN and CDR2 as SYDVKM. The CDR3 DNA is TGTGCCAGCAGCCCTGCGGGTAGCAATCAGCCCCAGCATTTT. Protein: CASSPAGSNQPQHF. Supplemented by reference TRBV28 and TRBJ1-5, the full variable domain reads DVKVTQSSRYLVKRTGEKVFLECVQDMDHENMFWYRQDPGLGLRLIYFSYDVKMKEKGDIPEGYSVSREKKERFSLILESASTNQTSMYLCASSPAGSNQPQHFGDGTRLSIL.

CDR3 in amino acids: CASSSYGTGLEQYF. The CDR3 region has the DNA TGTGCCAGCTCATCCTACGGGACAGGTCTCGAGCAGTACTTC. The V gene is TRBV18, the J gene TRBJ2-7; 8 bases align to TRBD1. This CDR3 region has 14 residues. Germline CDR1 KGHSH, CDR2 LQKENI. The trim removed 5 bases at V and 6 bases at J, leaving 9 bases unmatched.

The J gene is TRBJ2-1, the V gene TRBV6-1; D not resolved. Germline V CDR1 and CDR2: MNHNS, SASEGT. This CDR3 spans 15 amino acids. V was trimmed by 4 bases and J by 1 base, leaving 11 bases between them. CDR3 in amino acids: CASSGEGGSYNEQFF. As DNA, the CDR3 is TGTGCCAGCAGTGGCGAAGGCGGTTCCTACAATGAGCAGTTCTTC.

This chain uses TRBV7-5 with TRBJ2-7; TRBD2 is the table's D call, not checked against the DNA. TRBV7-5 is listed as a pseudogene. This CDR3 is built from 13 residues. The CDR3 DNA is TGTGTCAGAAGCTTAATGAGCTCCTACGAGCAGTACTTC. Encoded protein: CVRSLMSSYEQYF.

The gene calls are TRBV2 and TRBJ1-5; possibly TRBD1 for D (6 bases). The germline CDR1 and CDR2 sequences are SNHLY and FYNNEI. The CDR3 consists of 14 residues. The ends were cut back, 6 bases at V and 4 bases at J, with 13 bases in the middle. CDR3 residues: CASRGGGGNQPQHF. CDR3 DNA sequence: TGTGCCAGCAGGGGGGGAGGGGGTAATCAGCCCCAGCATTTT.

The rearrangement uses TRBV5-4 and TRBJ2-7; TRBD1 matches 8 bases. From germline, CDR1 is SGHNT and CDR2 YYREEE (reference sequence). The CDR3 contains 14 residues. Unmatched junction bases numbered 3, after V lost 2 bases and J lost 2 bases. Written as DNA, the CDR3 is TGTGCCAGCAGCTTTAGGGACAGGCCCTACGAGCAGTACTTC. Translated, it gives CASSFRDRPYEQYF.

This clone was detected once. The rearrangement uses TRBV7-2 and TRBJ1-4, with D uncertain. Germline V gene lookup returns CDR1 SGHTA and CDR2 FQGNSA. V dropped 2 bases and J dropped 6 bases, with 10 bases sitting between them. The CDR3 consists of 14 residues. The CDR3 spells CASSLNAGYEKLFF. CDR3 nucleotide sequence: TGTGCCAGCAGCTTAAACGCGGGGTATGAAAAACTGTTTTTT.

This sequence joins TRBV6-5 and TRBJ2-5, with a tentative D call TRBD1 (6 bases). Germline V gene data show CDR1 as MNHEY and CDR2 as SVGAGI. V was trimmed by 5 bases and J by 0 bases, leaving 13 bases between them. The CDR3 spans 15 residues. CDR3: CASSALTGYQETQYF. The CDR3 bases are TGTGCCAGCAGTGCGCTCACAGGGTACCAAGAGACCCAGTACTTC.

The chain recombines TRBV10-1 with TRBJ1-1, with 10 nucleotides matching TRBD1. Unmatched junction bases numbered 19, after V lost 3 bases and J lost 0 bases. This CDR3 is 21 amino acids long. Germline V CDR1 and CDR2: WNHNN, SYGVQD (reference sequence). The CDR3 protein is CASSDTPGQGPFVGLNTEAFF. The DNA of the CDR3 is TGCGCCAGCAGTGATACACCGGGACAGGGGCCGTTCGTCGGGCTGAACACTGAAGCTTTCTTT.

The rearrangement links TRBV2 to TRBJ2-1, with 7 bases fitting TRBD1. CDR3 length equals 15 residues. CDR1 and CDR2 (germline): SNHLY, FYNNEI. V dropped 4 bases and J dropped 0; count of bases not matched to a gene: 3. The CDR3 coding sequence is TGTGCCAGCAGTGTTGGGACAGTCTCCTACAATGAGCAGTTCTTC. Its translation is CASSVGTVSYNEQFF. Based on the CDR3 plus reference TRBV2 and TRBJ2-1, the full variable domain is EPEVTQTPSHQVTQMGQEVILRCVPISNHLYFYWYRQILGQKVEFLVSFYNNEISEKSEIFDDQFSVERPDGSNFTLKIRSTKLEDSAMYFCASSVGTVSYNEQFFGPGTRLTVL.

The sample holds one count of this clone. The chain couples TRBV5-1 to TRBJ2-7; TRBD1 is a possible D gene (6 bases). CDR1 is SGHRS and CDR2 is YFSETQ in the germline V gene. Deletions cut 0 bases from V and 3 bases from J, with 13 bases between. CDR3 length: 15 residues. CDR3 protein: CASSLAGTFFYEQYF. CDR3 nucleotides: TGCGCCAGCAGCTTGGCGGGGACATTTTTCTACGAGCAGTACTTC.

The chain carries TRBV18 and TRBJ1-2; 10 nucleotides agree with TRBD1. The CDR3 extends over 14 amino acids. Germline lookup yields CDR1 KGHSH and CDR2 LQKENI. The V gene end was trimmed by 2 bases and the J gene end by 7 bases; junction bases not matched to a gene: 4. The CDR3 spells CASSPTRQGAGYTF. The CDR3 DNA is TGTGCCAGCTCACCAACTCGACAGGGGGCTGGCTACACCTTC.

The chain links TRBV15 to TRBJ2-7, with D perhaps matching TRBD1 (6 bases). From germline, CDR1 is LNHNV and CDR2 YYDKDF (reference sequence). V was clipped by 4 bases and J by 3 bases, with 13 bases between them. This CDR3 comprises 14 residues. CDR3 nucleotide sequence: TGTGCCACCAGCATACGGACAGTCGACTACGAGCAGTACTTC. The encoded protein is CATSIRTVDYEQYF.

The chain is built from TRBV27 and TRBJ2-5; D remains ambiguous. V was trimmed by 2 bases and J by 5 bases, leaving 9 bases between them. The CDR3 is 13 residues long. Germline CDR1 is MNHEY and CDR2 is SMNVEV (reference sequence). The CDR3 protein is CASSLSRFETQYF. CDR3 coding DNA: TGTGCCAGCAGTTTAAGTAGATTTGAGACCCAGTACTTC.